This T cell receptor beta chain was sequenced in a study of early T cells in non-severe SARS-CoV-2 infection. Study context: Unpaired chains resulted from sequencing bulk RNA of unsorted whole blood.

Attachment of unique molecular identifiers to individual cDNA molecules was performed. TCRdb ran MiXCR on the 5' RACE reads and lists one entry per CDR3 protein. This table has roughly 48,000 distinct CDR3 sequences, around 8% appearing once. CDR3 size: 20 residues. The germline CDR1 and CDR2 sequences are MGHRA and YSYEKL. V shed 0 bases, J shed 1 base, and the junction held 14 bases outside the gene matches. Findings and limits, study-wide: VDJdb matches were skewed toward anti-spike CD8 T cell responses.

This clonotype came up many times. Its antigen is unidentified. The receptor's source is an adult who was a healthcare worker with PCR-confirmed SARS-CoV-2 infection or an uninfected control (not recorded which). This rearrangement joins TRBV4-1 to TRBJ2-3; 9 bases line up with TRBD2. The sequenced sample was whole blood. The CDR3 DNA is TGCGCCAGCAGCCAAGATCAGTCCGGCTTCGGCGGGGGGGGCACAGATACGCAGTATTTT. Translation: CASSQDQSGFGGGGTDTQYF.